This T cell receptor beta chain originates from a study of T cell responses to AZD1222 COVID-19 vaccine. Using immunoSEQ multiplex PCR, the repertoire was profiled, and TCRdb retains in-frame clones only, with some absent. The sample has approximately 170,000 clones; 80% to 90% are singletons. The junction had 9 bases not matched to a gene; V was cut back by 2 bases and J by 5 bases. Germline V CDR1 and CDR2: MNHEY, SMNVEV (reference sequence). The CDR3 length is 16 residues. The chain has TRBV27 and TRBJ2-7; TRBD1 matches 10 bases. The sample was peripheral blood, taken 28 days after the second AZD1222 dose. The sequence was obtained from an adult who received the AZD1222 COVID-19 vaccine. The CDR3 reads CASSLQMRTGGNEQYF. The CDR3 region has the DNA TGTGCCAGCAGTTTACAAATGCGGACAGGGGGTAACGAGCAGTACTTC.